These 13 T cell receptor beta chains came from one sample sequenced in a study of T cells in Graves' hyperthyroidism and ophthalmopathy. The TCR beta CDR3 regions underwent amplification using RNA transcripts as the source. In the first-round RT-PCR of the TCR CDR3, the HTBI primer set was used. TCRdb re-called the multiplex PCR reads through MiXCR, storing one row per CDR3 protein. The sample lists about 760,000 distinct CDR3 sequences; 35% were seen once. The sample taken for sequencing was blood. These receptors were obtained from a woman in her thirties or forties with Graves' hyperthyroidism.

The rearrangement uses TRBV4-3 and TRBJ2-6; D remains unclear. V lost 0 bases and J lost 0, with 9 bases in between. Germline V gene sequence: CDR1 LGHNA, CDR2 YSLEER. The CDR3 runs to 17 residues. Here the CDR3 DNA reads TGCGCCAGCAGCCAAGATCGAGCATTCTCTGGGGCCAACGTCCTGACTTTC. This sequence encodes CASSQDRAFSGANVLTF.

This clonotype was recorded at least ten times. The rearrangement uses TRBV24-1 and TRBJ1-2; D unclear. V was pared by 6 bases and J by 2 bases, with 3 bases between. Germline loops: CDR1 KGHDR, CDR2 SFDVKD. The CDR3 contains 11 residues. The CDR3 loop is CATSWNYGYTF. CDR3 in DNA: TGTGCCACCAGTTGGAACTATGGCTACACCTTC.

This clonotype was seen only a few times. V and J are TRBV6-5 and TRBJ2-5; possible D gene TRBD1, 6 bases. Germline V gene lookup returns CDR1 MNHEY and CDR2 SVGAGI. Trimming stripped 8 bases from V and 4 bases from J, with 11 bases between. The CDR3 sequence is 12 residues long. CDR3 sequence reads: CASGGGAETQYF. CDR3 bases: TGTGCCAGCGGTGGGGGCGCAGAGACCCAGTACTTC.

The table lists this clonotype with many counts. The chain carries TRBV20-1 and TRBJ1-1; unclear D gene. The germline V gene has CDR1 DFQATT and CDR2 SNEGSKA (reference sequence). Trimming removed 3 bases at V and 1 base at J, with 6 bases between. The CDR3 is 12 amino acids. The DNA of the CDR3 is TGCAGTGCTAGTATCCGGAACACTGAAGCTTTCTTT. Translated: CSASIRNTEAFF.

Regarding this clonotype: The junction departs from germline at one end; a sequencing error may be responsible. The V gene is TRBV7-2, the J gene TRBJ1-4; D gene unclear. This CDR3 comprises 12 residues. Germline V gives CDR1 SGHTA, CDR2 FQGNSA. The CDR3 protein is CASSFLGGKLLF. DNA for the CDR3: TGTGCCAGCAGCTTTTTAGGTGGAAAACTGCTTTTT.

This clonotype was detected many times. The V call is TRBV7-2, the J call TRBJ2-5; 10 bases are shared with TRBD2. CDR1 SGHTA and CDR2 FQGNSA come from the germline V gene. This CDR3 is built from 15 residues. V was pared by 3 bases and J by 5 bases, with 6 bases of the junction left unmatched. CDR3 protein: CASSLPSGRGETQYF. In nucleotides, the CDR3 is TGTGCCAGCAGCTTGCCTAGCGGGAGAGGTGAGACCCAGTACTTC.

This clonotype has more than one count but fewer than ten. The chain carries TRBV4-1 and TRBJ1-4; D remains unclear. This CDR3 has 14 residues. Deletions cut 1 base from V and 6 bases from J, with 9 bases between. Germline V gives CDR1 MGHRA, CDR2 YSYEKL. The CDR3 DNA sequence: TGCGCCAGCAGCCAAGCTAGGGTCGATGAAAAACTGTTTTTT. The encoded protein is CASSQARVDEKLFF.

Written as DNA, the CDR3 is TGTGCCAGCAGGGATTACTCTGGGGCCAACGTCCTGACTTTC. Its translation is CASRDYSGANVLTF. The chain joins TRBV5-4 to TRBJ2-6; D gene unclear. Germline CDR1 and CDR2: SGHNT and YYREEE (reference sequence). This CDR3 is 14 amino acids long. V was pared by 5 bases and J by 0 bases, with 6 bases between.

Notes on this clonotype: A much larger clone differs by one base, so this may be a read error. CDR3 sequence (DNA): TGTGCCAGCAGCGCATCAACAGGGGACACTGAAGCTTTCTTT. Translated, it gives CASSASTGDTEAFF. The chain uses TRBV9 and TRBJ1-1; TRBD1 agrees at 7 bases. CDR3 length equals 14 residues. Germline V gives CDR1 SGDLS, CDR2 YYNGEE. J gave up 3 bases and V 3 bases, and 5 bases lay outside the gene matches.

The chain combines TRBV5-6 with TRBJ2-7; weak D call: TRBD2 (6 bases). The CDR3 is 14 amino acids. From germline, CDR1 is SGHDT and CDR2 YYEEEE. Trimming cost V 3 bases and J 4 bases, with 14 bases left between them. This CDR3 reads CASSSGDPGYEQYF. In DNA form, the CDR3 reads TGTGCCAGCAGCTCGGGAGACCCCGGGTACGAGCAGTACTTC.

The V and J genes are TRBV12-3 or TRBV12-4 and TRBJ1-1; a possible D gene is TRBD1 (5 bases). The CDR3 sequence is 15 residues long. The V gene lost 4 bases and the J gene lost 0 bases, with 12 bases spanning the gap. The chain's CDR3 is CASSWDLFMNTEAFF. CDR3 nucleotides: TGTGCCAGCAGTTGGGACCTCTTCATGAACACTGAAGCTTTCTTT.

In this sample, this clonotype turned up a few times. This chain joins TRBV6-9 and TRBJ1-1, with 7 bases lining up with TRBD1. V lost 3 bases and J lost 6; bases outside the gene matches: 13. The CDR3 length is 16 residues. Germline CDR1 is MNHGY and CDR2 is SVAAGI. CDR3 in amino acids: CASSYSRTGRGPEAFF. The CDR3, as DNA: TGTGCCAGCAGTTACTCAAGGACAGGTAGGGGCCCTGAAGCTTTCTTT.

V is TRBV9 and J is TRBJ1-2; the D gene is possibly TRBD1 (5 bases). The V end was cut by 9 bases, the J end by 8 bases, with 8 bases between. Germline V gene sequence: CDR1 SGDLS, CDR2 YYNGEE. This CDR3 spans 9 amino acids. The DNA of the CDR3 is TGTGCCACCGGGGGGGGCTACACCTTC. As protein: CATGGGYTF.